The entry that follows covers one T cell receptor beta chain sequence. Its antigen is unknown. Sequenced by immunoSEQ multiplex PCR; TCRdb stores in-frame clones only, minus some. The table records roughly 130,000 clones, roughly 83% of them present only once. The sample comes from a study of cytotoxic CD8 clonotypes in ibrutinib-treated CLL. Study-level information: Partial response occurred in roughly 25 patients and complete response in 2; at median around 66 months, about 14 remained remitted and 12 progressed. The response samples were taken once patients had been treated for a median of around 11 months, range 6 to 36.

Study findings and constraints: Elevated clonality accompanied ibrutinib response, with a return toward baseline values at progression.

Trimming shortened V by 5 bases and J by 7 bases, and 15 bases separated the two germline ends. This CDR3 region has 13 residues. Germline CDR1 SEHNR, CDR2 FQNEAQ (reference sequence). The V gene is TRBV7-9, the J gene TRBJ2-7; D tentatively fits TRBD1 or TRBD2 (5 bases each). The receptor was isolated from a human donor with chronic lymphocytic leukemia. The sequences come from PBMCs, collected after 12 months of ibrutinib treatment. The CDR3, as DNA: TGTGCCAGCAGCCATGGAGTGGGGGTTGAGCAGTACTTC. Amino acid sequence: CASSHGVGVEQYF. Variable domain in full (rest from reference TRBV7-9 and TRBJ2-7): DTGVSQNPRHKITKRGQNVTFRCDPISEHNRLYWYRQTLGQGPEFLTYFQNEAQLEKSRLLSDRFSAERPKGSFSTLEIQRTEQGDSAMYLCASSHGVGVEQYFGPGTRLTVT.